The next 5 T cell receptor beta chains were all read from a single sample in a study of shared clonotypes between healthy human individuals. TCRdb's copy holds only in-frame clones and misses some; the assay was immunoSEQ multiplex PCR. Of approximately 440,000 clones in the sample, around 77% were seen once. The sequenced sample consisted of PBMCs. The receptor source for this set is a woman in her thirties or forties in good health. Some clones in this sample may be carry-over from other donors' samples.

As regards this clone: The junction does not match germline at one end; this may be a read error. The rearrangement uses TRBV15 and TRBJ2-1, with unresolved D. The germline V gene encodes CDR1 LNHNV and CDR2 YYDKDF (reference sequence). This CDR3 has 16 amino acids. DNA for the CDR3: TGTGCCACCAGCGGAGACCGGGCCGGATTTTACAATGAGCAGTTCTTC. This encodes CATSGDRAGFYNEQFF. Together with reference TRBV15 and TRBJ2-1, the CDR3 gives the full variable domain: DAMVIQNPRYQVTQFGKPVTLSCSQTLNHNVMYWYQQKSSQAPKLLFHYYDKDFNNEADTPDNFQSRRPNTSFCFLDIRSPGLGDTAMYLCATSGDRAGFYNEQFFGPGTRLTVL.

The chain is built from TRBV2 and TRBJ2-3; 9 nucleotides align to TRBD2. This CDR3 contains 15 residues. V lost 5 bases, J lost 3 bases, and 6 bases stayed unmatched. Germline V lookup: CDR1 SNHLY, CDR2 FYNNEI. The CDR3 reads CASSRDSGSTDTQYF. The CDR3 nucleotides are TGTGCCAGCAGTCGGGATAGCGGGAGTACAGATACGCAGTATTTT.

For this clone: A much larger clonotype is one base distant, so this may be a read error. The chain couples TRBV6-6 to TRBJ2-1; D is perhaps TRBD1 (5 bases). V lost 5 bases and J lost 7, with 9 bases in between. The CDR3 is 12 amino acids. Germline CDR1 MNHNY, CDR2 SVGAGI (reference sequence). CDR3 DNA: TGTGCCAGCAGTGACAGCTCTAATGAGCAGTTCTTC. Its protein is CASSDSSNEQFF.

The J gene is TRBJ2-5, the V gene TRBV1; the table's D gene call, TRBD2, was not cross checked with the DNA. Near its end, the DNA agrees better with TRBJ2-7, so the J call may be wrong. TRBV1 corresponds to a pseudogene. The CDR3 loop spans 19 amino acids. The CDR3 DNA reads as TGCACCAGCAGCCAAGGGAGAACTAGCGGGACACAAAAGTCCTACGAGCAGTACTTC. Amino acid sequence: CTSSQGRTSGTQKSYEQYF.

This chain joins TRBV13 and TRBJ2-7, with D perhaps matching TRBD2 (7 bases). V lost 1 base and J 3 bases, leaving 13 bases between the germline ends. Germline loops: CDR1 PRHDT, CDR2 FYEKMQ (reference sequence). CDR3 length equals 15 residues. The CDR3: CASSLAGGAGYEQYF. CDR3 in DNA: TGTGCCAGCAGCTTAGCGGGGGGCGCGGGCTACGAGCAGTACTTC.